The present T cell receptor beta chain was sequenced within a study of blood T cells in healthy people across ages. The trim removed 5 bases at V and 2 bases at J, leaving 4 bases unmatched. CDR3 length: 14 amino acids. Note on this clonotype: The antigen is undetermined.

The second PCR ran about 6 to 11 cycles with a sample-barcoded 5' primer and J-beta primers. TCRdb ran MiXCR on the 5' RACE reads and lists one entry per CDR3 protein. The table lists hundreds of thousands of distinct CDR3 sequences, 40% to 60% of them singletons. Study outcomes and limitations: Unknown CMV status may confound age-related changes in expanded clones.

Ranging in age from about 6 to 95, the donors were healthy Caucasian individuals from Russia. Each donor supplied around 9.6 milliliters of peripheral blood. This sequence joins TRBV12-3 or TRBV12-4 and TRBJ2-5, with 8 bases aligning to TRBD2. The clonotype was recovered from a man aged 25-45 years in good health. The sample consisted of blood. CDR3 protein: CASSPGGIQETQYF. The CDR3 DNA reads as TGTGCCAGCAGTCCGGGGGGGATTCAAGAGACCCAGTACTTC.